This TCR beta chain was sequenced in a study of CD8+ T cells in alopecia areata. Study conclusions and caveats: Higher clonality than in normal scalp was seen in lesional scalp, especially alopecia totalis/universalis. There was only one nonresponder, so it was unclear how baseline CD8+ expansion relates to response. Sharing of TCR sequences between patients (possibly for HLA-related reasons) was less clear than in mice.

CDR1 is LNHNV, CDR2 YYDKDF, per germline (reference sequence). The V and J ends lost 0 bases and 8 bases respectively, with 19 bases between them. The CDR3 runs 17 residues. Treatment indicated: oral pan-JAK inhibitor, 5-10 mg twice daily. Lesional scalp punch biopsies and peripheral blood were collected from alopecia areata patients. Sequencing used cDNA as its template, made by extracting RNA and reverse transcribing it. The data were produced by immunoSEQ multiplex PCR, yet TCRdb's version contains in-frame clones alone and is incomplete. The sample shows hundreds of thousands of clones, 60% of them seen only once. On this clone itself: What it binds is unknown.

This TCR was sampled from a human donor with alopecia areata. Sequences were derived from CD4+ T cells sorted from blood, sampled at approximately week 52, from a patient treated with tofacitinib. This chain joins TRBV15 and TRBJ1-4, with D possibly matching TRBD1 (5 bases). The CDR3 DNA reads TGTGCCACCAGCAGAGAGAGGGGAAGGACGGTGAGGGAAAAACTGTTTTTT. Translated, it gives CATSRERGRTVREKLFF.